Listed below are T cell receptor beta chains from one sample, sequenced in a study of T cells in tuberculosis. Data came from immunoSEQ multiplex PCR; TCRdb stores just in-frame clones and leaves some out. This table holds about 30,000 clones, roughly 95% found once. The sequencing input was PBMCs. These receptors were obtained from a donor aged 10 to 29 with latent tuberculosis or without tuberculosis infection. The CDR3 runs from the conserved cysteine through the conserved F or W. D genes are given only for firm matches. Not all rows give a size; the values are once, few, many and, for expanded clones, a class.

TGTGCCAGCAGGTCCGGACTCATGTACTTC,CASRSGLMYF,-,TRBV2,TRBJ2-4,-
TGTGCCAGCAGTTTAGCCCGGACTAGCGGCTACGAGCAGTACTTC,CASSLARTSGYEQYF,TRBD2,TRBV27,TRBJ2-7,-
TGTGCCATCAGTGCTGAGGCGTCCGGCTATGGCTACACCTTC,CAISAEASGYGYTF,-,TRBV10-3,TRBJ1-2,-
TGCGCCAGCAGCTTATCGGGACAGCCGGTAGGCTACGAGCAGTACTTC,CASSLSGQPVGYEQYF,TRBD1,TRBV5-1,TRBJ2-7,few
TGTGCCAGCAGTTACGGGGCAGGGGGAGACTACACCTTC,CASSYGAGGDYTF,TRBD1,TRBV6-5,TRBJ1-2,-
TGTGCCGGAGGACAGGCGTTTGAAGCTTTCTTT,CAGGQAFEAFF,TRBD1,TRBV2,TRBJ1-1,-
TGCGCCAGCAGCCAAGAGCGCCTTGTTTACAATGAGCAGTTCTTC,CASSQERLVYNEQFF,-,TRBV4-3,TRBJ2-1,-
TGTGCCTGGAGGCCCAGCGTAACAGATACGCAGTATTTT,CAWRPSVTDTQYF,-,TRBV30,TRBJ2-3,-
TGTGCCAGCAGCTCCAGGACTAGCGGGAGAGAAGGGGAGCTGTTTTTT,CASSSRTSGREGELFF,TRBD2,TRBV11-3,TRBJ2-2,-
TGTGCCAGCAGGGAACAGGGGACTGAAGCTTTCTTT,CASREQGTEAFF,TRBD1,TRBV5-4,TRBJ1-1,-
TGCGCCAGCAGCCAATTTGAGGGGAGGGGGGCTTTAGGAGCAGATACGCAGTATTTT,CASSQFEGRGALGADTQYF,-,TRBV4-3,TRBJ2-3,-
TGCGCCAGCAGCCAAGTAAACAGGGATAATGAGCAGTTCTTC,CASSQVNRDNEQFF,-,TRBV4-3,TRBJ2-1,-
TGCAGTGGTGAGGTTTCAGATACGCAGTATTTT,CSGEVSDTQYF,-,TRBV20-1,TRBJ2-3,-
TGTGCCAGCAGCCCTGGAGCGCTAGCGGGGGACTCCTACAATGAGCAGTTCTTC,CASSPGALAGDSYNEQFF,TRBD2,TRBV7-6,TRBJ2-1,-
TGCAGCGCCGAGGGCCAGAACACTGAAGCTTTCTTT,CSAEGQNTEAFF,-,TRBV29-1,TRBJ1-1,-
TGTGCCAGTAGTACAGTCTTGGGGGGGCAGCCCCAGCATTTT,CASSTVLGGQPQHF,-,TRBV19,TRBJ1-5,once
TGTGCCAGCAGTTATGGGGACTACGGTGATGAGCAGTTCTTC,CASSYGDYGDEQFF,TRBD2,TRBV6-5,TRBJ2-1,-